The rows below give T cell receptor beta chains drawn from one sample of a study of T cells after yellow fever vaccination. Via MiXCR, TCRdb re-called the 5' RACE reads, giving one row per CDR3 protein. The profile shows 450,000 to 600,000 distinct CDR3 sequences, about 17% of them singletons. The sample here was PBMCs, taken less than 6 days after the first yellow fever vaccination. All receptors derive from a man between 18 and 29 years old who received the YFV17D yellow fever vaccine. Each CDR3 is given with its conserved first and last residue. The order of the fields is V gene, J gene, CDR3 protein.

TRBV12-3/TRBV12-4	TRBJ2-3	CASNTGTDTQYF
TRBV5-1	TRBJ1-4	CASSLAAESNEKLFF
TRBV6-5	TRBJ2-1	CASSSRTGRGPYNEQFF
TRBV11-2	TRBJ2-5	CASSQDPSGRPSETQYF
TRBV27	TRBJ1-6	CASRSPLRTYNSPLHF
TRBV4-2	TRBJ2-3	CASSQEGGPLVPQYF
TRBV7-2	TRBJ2-3	CASSWYTDTQYF
TRBV7-8	TRBJ2-3	CASSPSTSTDTQYF
TRBV5-1	TRBJ2-7	CASSGSGGPAEQYF
TRBV5-4	TRBJ2-6	CAAISGSGANVLTF
TRBV25-1	TRBJ2-3	CASSESQGSITDTQYF
TRBV6-1	TRBJ2-2	CASRDTDTGELFF
TRBV7-2	TRBJ2-1	CASSQRQGKFF
TRBV24-1	TRBJ2-6	CATSPSGQGPGANVLTF
TRBV7-2	TRBJ1-6	CASSLRRDSNSPLHF
TRBV7-2	TRBJ1-1	CASSLRGAAFF
TRBV27	TRBJ1-1	CASSFRSRDANTEAFF
TRBV4-3	TRBJ1-1	CASSPTTQSGGGMAFF
TRBV5-1	TRBJ2-5	CASSFLSGGGLEETQYF
TRBV7-9	TRBJ2-1	CASSLPPQSSYNEQFF
TRBV4-3	TRBJ2-1	CASSQDRPGTGYNEQFF
TRBV7-9	TRBJ2-1	CASSLVGEANEQFF
TRBV15	TRBJ2-2	CATSRDGPGTGELFF
TRBV5-1	TRBJ2-5	CASTPGGYRETQYF
TRBV20-1	TRBJ1-3	CSARDLMAPYSGNTIYF
TRBV29-1	TRBJ1-1	CSVGVSNTEAFF
TRBV12-3/TRBV12-4	TRBJ1-2	CASREGGRDYGYTF
TRBV6-2/TRBV6-3	TRBJ2-6	CASSGQGDSGANVLTF
TRBV9	TRBJ2-5	CASSVRDQETQYF
TRBV7-9	TRBJ2-5	CASSSTGFGQYF
TRBV6-5	TRBJ2-7	CASSYVRDGRYEQYF
TRBV4-1	TRBJ1-5	CASSPVDGAEQPQHF
TRBV4-3	TRBJ2-3	CASSQELAKDTQYF
TRBV7-9	TRBJ1-2	CASSSRTGFSIAYGYTF
TRBV6-1	TRBJ1-2	CATIRRGLYGYTF
TRBV12-3/TRBV12-4	TRBJ2-5	CASRGLAEQETQYF
TRBV19	TRBJ2-5	CASSIRGQGKIETQYF
TRBV7-9	TRBJ2-1	CASTRGGAYNEQFF
TRBV28	TRBJ2-2	CASSPIQTNTGELFF
TRBV6-1	TRBJ1-5	CASRVNWGQPQHF
TRBV6-2/TRBV6-3	TRBJ2-1	CASTLGGDPGDEQFF
TRBV7-2	TRBJ2-3	CASSLSGGFNTDTQYF
TRBV5-1	TRBJ2-5	CASSLVSDGGKTQYF
TRBV27	TRBJ2-5	CASSTGGEETQYF
TRBV7-6	TRBJ1-2	CASSLSLLTEGYGYTF
TRBV12-3/TRBV12-4	TRBJ1-2	CASSFTGDPYGYTF
TRBV5-5	TRBJ2-7	CASSLASTQLLEQYF
TRBV5-4	TRBJ2-3	CASSLKIARTDTQYF
TRBV20-1	TRBJ2-5	CSARGLAGRETQYF
TRBV5-1	TRBJ2-3	CASSLVSGGAGASDTQYF